The 2 T cell receptor beta chains presented below share a single source sample, sequenced in a study of cytomegalovirus exposure and HLA in healthy donors. PCR amplification relied on 60 Vbeta primers (plus 13 Jbeta primers). Assay: immunoSEQ multiplex PCR; the TCRdb copy retains only in-frame clones and omits some. The sample has 85,000 to 120,000 clones, 77% seen once. The sample taken for sequencing was PBMCs. Source of these receptors: a male donor in good health and CMV-seropositive.

The chain combines TRBV6-4 with TRBJ2-1; maybe TRBD2 (5 bases). This CDR3 region has 13 residues. Per the germline V gene, CDR1 is MRHNA and CDR2 is SNTAGT. Trimming removed 4 bases at V and 6 bases at J, with 10 bases between. The CDR3 DNA sequence: TGTGCCAGCAGTGGTACGCGGGCCAATGAGCAGTTCTTC. Its translation is CASSGTRANEQFF.

The chain couples TRBV5-1 to TRBJ2-7, with 11 bases fitting TRBD2. Germline assignment: CDR1 SGHRS and CDR2 YFSETQ. Unmatched junction bases numbered 10, after V lost 4 bases and J lost 7 bases. The CDR3 sequence is 15 residues long. CDR3 nucleotides: TGCGCCAGCAGCGCGACTAGCGGGATGGCGGGAGAGCAGTACTTC. Amino acid sequence: CASSATSGMAGEQYF.